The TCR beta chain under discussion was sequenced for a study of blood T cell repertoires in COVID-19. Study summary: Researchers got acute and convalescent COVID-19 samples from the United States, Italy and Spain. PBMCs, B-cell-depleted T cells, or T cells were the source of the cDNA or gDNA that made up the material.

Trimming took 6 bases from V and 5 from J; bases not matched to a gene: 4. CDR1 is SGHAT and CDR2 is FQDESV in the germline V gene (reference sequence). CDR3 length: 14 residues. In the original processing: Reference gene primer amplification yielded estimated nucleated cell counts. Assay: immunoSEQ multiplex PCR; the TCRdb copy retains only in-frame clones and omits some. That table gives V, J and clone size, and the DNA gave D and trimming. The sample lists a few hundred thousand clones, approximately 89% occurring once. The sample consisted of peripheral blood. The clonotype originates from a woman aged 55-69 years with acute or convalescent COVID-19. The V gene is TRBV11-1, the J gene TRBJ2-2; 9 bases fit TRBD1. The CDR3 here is CASSYRGRTGELFF. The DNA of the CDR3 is TGTGCCAGCAGTTACAGGGGGCGGACCGGGGAGCTGTTTTTT. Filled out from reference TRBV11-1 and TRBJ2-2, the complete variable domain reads EAEVAQSPRYKITEKSQAVAFWCDPISGHATLYWYRQILGQGPELLVQFQDESVVDDSQLPKDRFSAERLKGVDSTLKIQPAELGDSAMYLCASSYRGRTGELFFGEGSRLTVL.